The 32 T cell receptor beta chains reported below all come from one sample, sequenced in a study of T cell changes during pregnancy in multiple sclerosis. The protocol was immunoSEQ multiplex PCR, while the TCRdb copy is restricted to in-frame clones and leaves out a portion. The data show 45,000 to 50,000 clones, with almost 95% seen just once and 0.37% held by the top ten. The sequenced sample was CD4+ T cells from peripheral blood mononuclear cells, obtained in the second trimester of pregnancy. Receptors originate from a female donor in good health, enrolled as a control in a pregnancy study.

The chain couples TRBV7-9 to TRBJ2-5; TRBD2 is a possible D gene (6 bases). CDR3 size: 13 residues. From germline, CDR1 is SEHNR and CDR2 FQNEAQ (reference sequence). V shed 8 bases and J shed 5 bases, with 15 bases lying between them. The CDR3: CASGLDGGETQYF. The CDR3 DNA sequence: TGTGCCAGCGGGCTAGATGGAGGGGAGACCCAGTACTTC.

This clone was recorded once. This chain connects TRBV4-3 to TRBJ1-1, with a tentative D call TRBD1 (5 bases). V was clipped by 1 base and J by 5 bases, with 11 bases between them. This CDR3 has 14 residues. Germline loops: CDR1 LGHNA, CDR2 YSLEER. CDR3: CASSQGVGGTEAFF. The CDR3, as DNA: TGCGCCAGCAGCCAAGGGGTGGGGGGTACTGAAGCTTTCTTT.

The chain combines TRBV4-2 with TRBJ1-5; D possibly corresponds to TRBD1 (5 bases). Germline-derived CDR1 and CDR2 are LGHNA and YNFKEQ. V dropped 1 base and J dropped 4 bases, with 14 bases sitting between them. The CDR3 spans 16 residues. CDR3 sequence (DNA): TGTGCCAGCAGCCAAGGGCAGGGTGCGGATAATCAGCCCCAGCATTTT. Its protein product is CASSQGQGADNQPQHF.

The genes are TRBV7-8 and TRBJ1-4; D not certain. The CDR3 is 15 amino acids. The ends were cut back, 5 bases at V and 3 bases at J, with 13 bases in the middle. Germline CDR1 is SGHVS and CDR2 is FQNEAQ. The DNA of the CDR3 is TGTGCCAGCAGCCGACATCGCGTGGCTAATGAAAAACTGTTTTTT. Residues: CASSRHRVANEKLFF.

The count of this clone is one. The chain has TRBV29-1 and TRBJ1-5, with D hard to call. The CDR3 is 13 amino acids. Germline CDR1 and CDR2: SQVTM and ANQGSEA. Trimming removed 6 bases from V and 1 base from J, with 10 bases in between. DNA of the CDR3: TGCAGCGTCTCGGAGGTCAGCAATCAGCCCCAGCATTTT. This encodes CSVSEVSNQPQHF. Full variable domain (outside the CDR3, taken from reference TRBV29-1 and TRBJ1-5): SAVISQKPSRDICQRGTSLTIQCQVDSQVTMMFWYRQQPGQSLTLIATANQGSEATYESGFVIDKFPISRPNLTFSTLTVSNMSPEDSSIYLCSVSEVSNQPQHFGDGTRLSIL.

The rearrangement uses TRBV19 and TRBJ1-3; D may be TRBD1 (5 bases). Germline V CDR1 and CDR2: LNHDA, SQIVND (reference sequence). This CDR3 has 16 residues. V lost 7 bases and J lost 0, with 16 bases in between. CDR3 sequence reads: CASIPEGLNSGNTIYF. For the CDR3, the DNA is TGTGCCAGTATCCCGGAGGGACTCAACTCTGGAAACACCATATATTTT.

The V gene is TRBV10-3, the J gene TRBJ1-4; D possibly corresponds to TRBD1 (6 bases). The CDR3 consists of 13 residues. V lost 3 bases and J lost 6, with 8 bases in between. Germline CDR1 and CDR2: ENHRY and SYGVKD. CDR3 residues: CAISDSGDEKLFF. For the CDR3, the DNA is TGTGCCATCAGTGATTCAGGGGATGAAAAACTGTTTTTT.

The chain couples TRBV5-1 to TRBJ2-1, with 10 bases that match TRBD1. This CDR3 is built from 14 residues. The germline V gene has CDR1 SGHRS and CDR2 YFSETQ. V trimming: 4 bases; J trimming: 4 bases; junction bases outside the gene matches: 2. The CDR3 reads CASSPGQGYNEQFF. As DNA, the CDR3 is TGCGCCAGCAGCCCGGGACAGGGGTACAATGAGCAGTTCTTC.

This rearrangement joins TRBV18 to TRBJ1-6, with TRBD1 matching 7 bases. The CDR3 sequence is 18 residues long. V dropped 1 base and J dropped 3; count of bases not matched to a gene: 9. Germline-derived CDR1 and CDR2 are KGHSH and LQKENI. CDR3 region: CASSPQGADRFYNSPLHF. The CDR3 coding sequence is TGTGCCAGCTCACCACAGGGGGCGGACAGATTCTATAATTCACCCCTCCACTTT.

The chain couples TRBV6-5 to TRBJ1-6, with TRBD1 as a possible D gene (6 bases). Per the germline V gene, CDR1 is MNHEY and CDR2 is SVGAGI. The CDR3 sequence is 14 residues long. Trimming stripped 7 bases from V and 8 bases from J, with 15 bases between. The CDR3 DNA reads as TGTGCCAGCAATAAGGGGGGGGTTCATTCACCCCTCCACTTT. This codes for CASNKGGVHSPLHF.

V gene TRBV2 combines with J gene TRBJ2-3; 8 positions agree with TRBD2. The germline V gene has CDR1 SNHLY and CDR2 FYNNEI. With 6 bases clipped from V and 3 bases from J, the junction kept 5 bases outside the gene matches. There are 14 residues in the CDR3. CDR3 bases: TGTGCCAGCAGCGGGACTAGGGGTACAGATACGCAGTATTTT. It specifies CASSGTRGTDTQYF.

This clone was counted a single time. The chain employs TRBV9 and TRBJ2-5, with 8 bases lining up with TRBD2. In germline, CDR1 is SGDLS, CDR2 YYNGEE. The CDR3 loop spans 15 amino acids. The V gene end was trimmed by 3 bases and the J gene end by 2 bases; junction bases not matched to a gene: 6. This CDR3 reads CASSGGSGAQETQYF. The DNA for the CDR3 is TGTGCCAGCAGCGGCGGTAGCGGGGCTCAAGAGACCCAGTACTTC.

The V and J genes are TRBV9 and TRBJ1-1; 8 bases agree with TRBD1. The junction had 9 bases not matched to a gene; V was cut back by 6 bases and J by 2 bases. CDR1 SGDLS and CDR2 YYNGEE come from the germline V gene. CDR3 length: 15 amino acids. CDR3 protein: CASNNPDRENTEAFF. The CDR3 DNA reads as TGTGCCAGCAACAATCCGGACAGGGAAAACACTGAAGCTTTCTTT.

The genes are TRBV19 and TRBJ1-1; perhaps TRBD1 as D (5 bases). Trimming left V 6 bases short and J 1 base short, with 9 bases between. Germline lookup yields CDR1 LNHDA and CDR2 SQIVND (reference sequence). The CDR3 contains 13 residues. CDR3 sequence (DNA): TGTGCCAGTAGATCGACAGAGAACACTGAAGCTTTCTTT. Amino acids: CASRSTENTEAFF.

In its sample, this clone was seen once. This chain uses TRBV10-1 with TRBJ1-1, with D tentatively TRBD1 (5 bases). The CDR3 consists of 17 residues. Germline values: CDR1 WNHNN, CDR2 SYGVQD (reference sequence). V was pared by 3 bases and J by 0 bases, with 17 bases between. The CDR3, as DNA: TGCGCCAGCAGTGATCAAGGGGTCGGATCATTGAACACTGAAGCTTTCTTT. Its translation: CASSDQGVGSLNTEAFF.

The CDR3 region has the DNA TGTGCCAGCCAAGGCGGGGGGTACGAGCAGTACTTC. It translates to CASQGGGYEQYF. V gene TRBV6-1 combines with J gene TRBJ2-7, with 8 bases fitting TRBD2. Trimming cost V 8 bases and J 4 bases; bases outside gene matches: 4. Germline CDR1 MNHNS, CDR2 SASEGT. This CDR3 contains 12 residues.

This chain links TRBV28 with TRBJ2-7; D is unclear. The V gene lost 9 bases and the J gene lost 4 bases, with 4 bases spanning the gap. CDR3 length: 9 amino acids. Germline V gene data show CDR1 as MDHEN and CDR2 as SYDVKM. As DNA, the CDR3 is TGTGCCAGATCGTACGAGCAGTACTTC. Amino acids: CARSYEQYF.

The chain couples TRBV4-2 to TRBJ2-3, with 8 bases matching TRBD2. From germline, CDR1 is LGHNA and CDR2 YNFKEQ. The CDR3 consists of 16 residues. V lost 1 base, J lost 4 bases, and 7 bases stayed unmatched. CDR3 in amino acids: CASSQGINGGADTQYF. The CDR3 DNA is TGTGCCAGCAGCCAAGGTATTAACGGGGGGGCAGATACGCAGTATTTT.

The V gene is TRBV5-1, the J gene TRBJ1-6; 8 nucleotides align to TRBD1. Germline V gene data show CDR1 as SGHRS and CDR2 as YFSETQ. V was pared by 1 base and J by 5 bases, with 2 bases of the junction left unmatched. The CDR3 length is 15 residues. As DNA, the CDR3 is TGCGCCAGCAGCTTGTGGGGACAGGATAATTCACCCCTCCACTTT. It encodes CASSLWGQDNSPLHF.

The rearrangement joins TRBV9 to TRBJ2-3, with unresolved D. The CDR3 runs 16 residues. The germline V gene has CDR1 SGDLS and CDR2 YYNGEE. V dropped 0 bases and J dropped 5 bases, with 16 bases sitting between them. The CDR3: CASSVGFAQSIDTQYF. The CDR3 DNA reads TGTGCCAGCAGCGTAGGTTTCGCACAGTCGATAGATACGCAGTATTTT.

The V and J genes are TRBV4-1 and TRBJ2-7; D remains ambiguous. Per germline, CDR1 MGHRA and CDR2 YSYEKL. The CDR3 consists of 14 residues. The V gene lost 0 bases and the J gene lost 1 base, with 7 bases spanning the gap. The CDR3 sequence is CASSQEAQSYEQYF. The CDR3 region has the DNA TGCGCCAGCAGCCAAGAAGCACAGTCCTACGAGCAGTACTTC.

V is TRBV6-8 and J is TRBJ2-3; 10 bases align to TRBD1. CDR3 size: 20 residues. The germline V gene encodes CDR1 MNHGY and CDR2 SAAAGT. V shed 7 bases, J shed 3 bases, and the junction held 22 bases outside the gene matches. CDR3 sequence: CASISPIDRDRGVKTDTQYF. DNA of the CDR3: TGTGCCAGCATTTCCCCAATCGACCGGGACAGGGGAGTTAAGACAGATACGCAGTATTTT.

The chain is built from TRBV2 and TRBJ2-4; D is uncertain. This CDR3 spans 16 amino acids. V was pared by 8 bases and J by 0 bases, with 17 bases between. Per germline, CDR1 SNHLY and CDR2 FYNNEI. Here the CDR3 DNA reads TGTGCCAGCCAGTGGAGTGGTTCTATAGCCAAAAACATTCAGTACTTC. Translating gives CASQWSGSIAKNIQYF.

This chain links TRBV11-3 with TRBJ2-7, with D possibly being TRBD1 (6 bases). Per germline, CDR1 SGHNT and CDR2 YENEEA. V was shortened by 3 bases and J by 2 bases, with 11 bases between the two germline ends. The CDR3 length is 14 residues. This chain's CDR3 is CASSFRDNPYEQYF. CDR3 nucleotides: TGTGCCAGCAGCTTTCGGGACAACCCCTACGAGCAGTACTTC. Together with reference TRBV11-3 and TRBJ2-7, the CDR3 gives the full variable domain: EAGVVQSPRYKIIEKKQPVAFWCNPISGHNTLYWYLQNLGQGPELLIRYENEEAVDDSQLPKDRFSAERLKGVDSTLKIQPAELGDSAVYLCASSFRDNPYEQYFGPGTRLTVT.

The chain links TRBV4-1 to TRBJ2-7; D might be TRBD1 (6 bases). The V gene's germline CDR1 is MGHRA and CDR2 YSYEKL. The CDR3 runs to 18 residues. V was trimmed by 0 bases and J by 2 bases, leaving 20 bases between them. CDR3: CASSQEASEVRGTYEQYF. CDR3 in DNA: TGCGCCAGCAGCCAAGAGGCTTCGGAGGTGAGGGGGACCTACGAGCAGTACTTC.

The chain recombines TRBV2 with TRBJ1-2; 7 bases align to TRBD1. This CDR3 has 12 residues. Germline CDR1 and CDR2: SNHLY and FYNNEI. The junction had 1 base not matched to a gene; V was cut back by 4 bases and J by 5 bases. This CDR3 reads CASSGTGYGYTF. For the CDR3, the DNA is TGTGCCAGCAGTGGGACAGGATATGGCTACACCTTC.

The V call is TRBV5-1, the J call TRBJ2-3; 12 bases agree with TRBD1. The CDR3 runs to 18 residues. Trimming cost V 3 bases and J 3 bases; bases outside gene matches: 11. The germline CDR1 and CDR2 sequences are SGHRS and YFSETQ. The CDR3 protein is CASSSGQGAFPQTDTQYF. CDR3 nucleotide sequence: TGCGCCAGCAGCTCGGGACAGGGGGCGTTTCCTCAGACAGATACGCAGTATTTT.

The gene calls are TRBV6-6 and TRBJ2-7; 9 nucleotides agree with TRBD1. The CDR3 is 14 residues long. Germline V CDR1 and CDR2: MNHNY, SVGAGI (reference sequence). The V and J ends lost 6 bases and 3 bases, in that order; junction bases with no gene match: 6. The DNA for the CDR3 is TGTGCCAGCAGAACCGGGACAGGGCTCTACGAGCAGTACTTC. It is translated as CASRTGTGLYEQYF.

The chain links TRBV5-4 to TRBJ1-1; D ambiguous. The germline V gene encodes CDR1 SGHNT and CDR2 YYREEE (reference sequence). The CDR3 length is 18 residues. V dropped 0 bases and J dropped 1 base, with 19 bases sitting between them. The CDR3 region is CASSLEFGLGSQNTEAFF. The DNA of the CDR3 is TGTGCCAGCAGCTTGGAGTTCGGTTTGGGGAGTCAGAACACTGAAGCTTTCTTT.

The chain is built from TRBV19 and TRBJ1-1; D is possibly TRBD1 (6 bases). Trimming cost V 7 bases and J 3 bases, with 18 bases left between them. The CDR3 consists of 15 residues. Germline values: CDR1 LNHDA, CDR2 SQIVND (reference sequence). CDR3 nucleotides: TGTGCCAGTACCCTTGATCGCAGGGGTGACACTGAAGCTTTCTTT. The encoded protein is CASTLDRRGDTEAFF.

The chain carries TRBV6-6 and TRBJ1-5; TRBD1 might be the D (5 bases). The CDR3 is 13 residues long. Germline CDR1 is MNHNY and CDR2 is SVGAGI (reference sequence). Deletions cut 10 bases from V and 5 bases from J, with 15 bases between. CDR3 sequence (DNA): TGTGCCACCCATGGGGGGAGGGATCAGCCCCAGCATTTT. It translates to CATHGGRDQPQHF.

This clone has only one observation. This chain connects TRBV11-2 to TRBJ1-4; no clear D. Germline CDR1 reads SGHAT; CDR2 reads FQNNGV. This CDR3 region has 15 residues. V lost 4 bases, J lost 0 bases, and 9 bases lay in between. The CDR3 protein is CASSSDLTTNEKLFF. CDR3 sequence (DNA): TGTGCCAGCAGCTCAGACCTAACAACTAATGAAAAACTGTTTTTT.